These T cell receptor beta chains were read from a single sample in a study of cytomegalovirus exposure and HLA in healthy donors. Sequencing used immunoSEQ multiplex PCR; TCRdb keeps in-frame clones, though not all of them. The repertoire holds 200,000 or so clones, approximately 81% seen once, with around 1.4% in the top ten. Sequencing was carried out using PBMCs. The receptors derive from a human donor in good health. CDR3s include the opening cysteine and the closing phenylalanine or tryptophan. A D gene is named only where the DNA matches it firmly. Size values are once, few and many counts, or a class for expanded clones, and some rows have none.

j_call,v_call,d_call,clone_size,cdr3_aa,cdr3_nt
TRBJ2-5,TRBV7-2,TRBD1,once,CASSLGVGGIETQYF,TGTGCCAGCAGCTTAGGAGTAGGGGGCATAGAGACCCAGTACTTC
TRBJ2-7,TRBV7-2,-,-,CASSQVHEQYF,TGTGCCAGCAGCCAGGTCCACGAGCAGTACTTC
TRBJ1-3,TRBV25-1,-,-,CASSDSRGSGNTIYF,TGTGCCAGCAGTGACAGCCGGGGGTCTGGAAACACCATATATTTT
TRBJ2-2,TRBV7-9,-,-,CSSSSPPLNTGELFF,TGTTCCAGCAGCTCCCCCCCTTTAAACACCGGGGAGCTGTTTTTT
TRBJ1-2,TRBV7-9,-,-,CASSPGAEYGYTF,TGTGCCAGCAGCCCTGGGGCGGAGTATGGCTACACCTTC
TRBJ2-7,TRBV19,-,-,CASSMGQASTRRAYEQYF,TGTGCCAGTAGTATGGGGCAGGCGTCCACCCGGAGAGCGTACGAGCAGTACTTC
TRBJ2-3,TRBV6-5,-,-,CASSRDREADTQYF,TGTGCCAGCAGCCGTGACAGGGAGGCAGATACGCAGTATTTT
TRBJ2-3,TRBV15,-,-,CATSRGSIPDTQYF,TGTGCCACCAGCAGAGGTAGTATCCCAGATACGCAGTATTTT
TRBJ2-7,TRBV27,TRBD2,once,CASSLWGGSYSYEQYF,TGTGCCAGCAGTTTATGGGGGGGATCTTACTCCTACGAGCAGTACTTC
TRBJ1-1,TRBV7-2,-,-,CASSLAQWGGTEAFF,TGTGCCAGCAGCTTAGCGCAATGGGGCGGAACTGAAGCTTTCTTT
TRBJ2-7,TRBV4-3,TRBD2,-,CASSQGGASGSLGEQYF,TGCGCCAGCAGCCAGGGGGGAGCTAGCGGGAGTCTTGGAGAGCAGTACTTC
TRBJ2-1,TRBV5-4,TRBD2,-,CASSLGLTRTSGDNEQFF,TGTGCCAGCAGCTTGGGTCTAACCCGGACTAGCGGGGACAATGAGCAGTTCTTC
TRBJ2-4,TRBV19,-,-,CASSRVTVFIAKNIQYF,TGTGCCAGTAGTAGAGTCACCGTGTTCATAGCCAAAAACATTCAGTACTTC
TRBJ2-1,TRBV19,-,-,CASLGSSYNEQFF,TGTGCCAGTTTGGGGAGCTCCTACAATGAGCAGTTCTTC
TRBJ2-1,TRBV13,-,-,CASSPRGAVSYNEQFF,TGTGCCAGCAGCCCCCGGGGAGCGGTTTCCTACAATGAGCAGTTCTTC
TRBJ2-1,TRBV18,TRBD2,-,CASSPGLAGLAGNEQFF,TGTGCCAGCTCACCCGGACTAGCGGGACTTGCGGGGAATGAGCAGTTCTTC
TRBJ2-3,TRBV7-3,-,-,CASSLTATHTQYF,TGTGCCAGCAGCTTAACGGCCACCCATACGCAGTATTTT
TRBJ2-3,TRBV29-1,TRBD2,-,CSVDAGAADTQYF,TGCAGCGTTGATGCGGGAGCTGCGGATACGCAGTATTTT
TRBJ1-3,TRBV5-6,TRBD1,few,CASSRRTGWLSGNTIYF,TGTGCCAGCAGCCGCCGGACAGGGTGGTTAAGTGGAAACACCATATATTTT
TRBJ2-1,TRBV5-1,-,-,CASSLSGTSYNEQFF,TGCGCCAGCAGCTTGAGCGGAACCTCCTACAATGAGCAGTTCTTC
TRBJ2-4,TRBV19,TRBD2,few,CASSKGLAGVRGIQYF,TGTGCCAGTAGTAAGGGACTAGCGGGAGTCAGAGGCATTCAGTACTTC
TRBJ2-7,TRBV5-4,TRBD2,-,CASSLMSGTSYEQYF,TGTGCCAGCAGCTTGATGAGCGGGACCTCCTACGAGCAGTACTTC
TRBJ2-3,TRBV7-3,-,-,CASSLAGQTGTQYF,TGTGCCAGCAGCTTGGCGGGTCAAACGGGTACGCAGTATTTT
TRBJ2-2,TRBV13,TRBD2,-,CATFGGRYLRNTGELFF,TGTGCCACCTTCGGGGGGAGATACCTACGAAACACCGGGGAGCTGTTTTTT